This is a list of T cell receptor beta chains from one sample in a study of cytomegalovirus exposure and HLA in healthy donors. Sequencing used immunoSEQ multiplex PCR; TCRdb keeps in-frame clones, though not all of them. The sample carries over 80,000 clones, around three fifths recorded once. Source material: PBMCs. These receptor sequences come from a boy between 10 and 17 years old in good health and CMV-seropositive. CDR3s leave out the opening cysteine and the closing phenylalanine or tryptophan.

V: TRBV7-2; CDR3: ASSLEQGSYNEQF
V: TRBV2; CDR3: ASRMVGTGTYEQY
V: TRBV9; CDR3: ASSVAPEEGKYSPLH
V: TRBV29-1; CDR3: SAGGDTQY
V: TRBV7-2; CDR3: ASSLLAGRQETQY
V: TRBV20-1; CDR3: SARGTDTQY
V: TRBV27; CDR3: ASSSSGNTEAF
V: TRBV7-9; CDR3: ASSLGQGVRDEQF
V: TRBV27; CDR3: ASSSGTGFTQQY
V: TRBV5-4; CDR3: ASSRTSGKTYEQY
V: TRBV7-6; CDR3: ASSLPPRGGGELF
V: TRBV5-1; CDR3: ASSGTGTGWAEAF
V: TRBV2; CDR3: ASGGGPLREKLF
V: TRBV29-1; CDR3: SVGSGGPNQPQH
V: TRBV5-8; CDR3: ASSPAGISTDTQY
V: TRBV28; CDR3: ASSFQISNQPQH
V: TRBV7-2; CDR3: ASSLEGAGPQH
V: TRBV9; CDR3: ASSVARNTEAF
V: TRBV7-9; CDR3: ASSSLRGGYT
V: TRBV21-1; CDR3: ASSTIFRGMGQGRGGSNQPQH
V: TRBV2; CDR3: ASSEREFVVDTQY
V: TRBV2; CDR3: ASSEYMRTEAF
V: TRBV7-8; CDR3: ASSTGVRDTGELF
V: TRBV27; CDR3: ASSFRGNAYEQY
V: TRBV9; CDR3: ASSSPQGIYNEQF
V: TRBV10-3; CDR3: AINPTGTNTGELF
V: TRBV14; CDR3: ASSPAGTGNTIY
V: TRBV4-2; CDR3: ASSQRTGSSYEQY
V: TRBV9; CDR3: ASSLSYNEQF
V: TRBV15; CDR3: ATSREQGVDEQY
V: TRBV5-6; CDR3: ASSLDDRGAF
V: TRBV6-6; CDR3: ASSSGGSGNEQF
V: TRBV9; CDR3: ATGGSGNTIY
V: TRBV28; CDR3: ASSPTGGLYEQY
V: TRBV7-3; CDR3: ASSLGTGSGTGELF
V: TRBV10-3; CDR3: AIQGDENIQY
V: TRBV7-2; CDR3: ASSSNRASYEQY
V: TRBV7-9; CDR3: ASSLVQGFHEQY
V: TRBV4-1; CDR3: ASSQVGDIGSTQY
V: TRBV19; CDR3: ASSILHRDWDTEAF